These T cell receptor beta chains were read from a single sample in a study of cytomegalovirus exposure and HLA in healthy donors. Sequencing was performed with immunoSEQ multiplex PCR; in TCRdb, only in-frame clones are kept and a portion is missing. Of 71,000 or so clones detected, 94% appear once; the ten largest clones hold around 2.1%. Sequenced: PBMCs. These TCRs come from a young woman in good health and CMV-seronegative. The CDR3 runs from the conserved cysteine through the conserved F or W. D genes are given only for firm matches. Not every row has a clone size; where given, it reads once, few, many or a size class.

>NA|TRBV27|16|TRBJ1-5|TRBD1
CASRPPGQGVNQPQHF
TGTGCCAGCAGACCTCCGGGACAGGGGGTCAATCAGCCCCAGCATTTT
>NA|TRBV30|13|TRBJ1-2|TRBD1
CAWTRDSLYGYTF
TGTGCCTGGACCCGGGACAGCCTATATGGCTACACCTTC
>NA|TRBV4-1|17|TRBJ2-1|TRBD2
CASSQDQLAGVSNEQFF
TGCGCCAGCAGCCAAGATCAACTAGCGGGAGTAAGCAATGAGCAGTTCTTC
>once|TRBV7-9|16|TRBJ2-7|NA
CASSLAVGRGAHEQYF
TGTGCCAGCAGCTTAGCTGTAGGCAGGGGGGCACACGAGCAGTACTTC
>NA|TRBV30|13|TRBJ2-3|NA
CAWNTGGTDTQYF
TGTGCCTGGAACACCGGGGGAACAGATACGCAGTATTTT
>NA|TRBV28|14|TRBJ1-1|TRBD1
CASNTGQGLSEAFF
TGTGCCAGCAATACGGGACAGGGACTATCTGAAGCTTTCTTT
>NA|TRBV14|16|TRBJ1-5|NA
CASTPGGMENNQPQHF
TGTGCCAGCACCCCAGGAGGTATGGAGAACAATCAGCCCCAGCATTTT
>NA|TRBV18|13|TRBJ2-7|NA
CASSPPDIYEQYF
TGTGCCAGCTCACCACCAGACATCTACGAGCAGTACTTC
>once|TRBV29-1|13|TRBJ2-5|TRBD1
CSVEQGAGETQYF
TGCAGCGTTGAACAGGGGGCGGGAGAGACCCAGTACTTC
>NA|TRBV11-2|14|TRBJ1-2|NA
CASSLSGEGDGYTF
TGTGCCAGCAGCTTATCTGGGGAGGGGGACGGCTACACCTTC
>NA|TRBV12-5|19|TRBJ2-5|NA
CASGLVPDGVAGVLETQYF
TGTGCTAGTGGTTTGGTACCCGACGGGGTTGCCGGGGTATTAGAGACCCAGTACTTC
>NA|TRBV27|16|TRBJ2-7|NA
CASSANRDTISYEQYF
TGTGCCAGCAGTGCAAACCGGGACACAATTTCCTACGAGCAGTACTTC
>NA|TRBV9|17|TRBJ1-3|NA
CASSVFDRATSGNTIYF
TGTGCCAGCAGCGTATTTGACAGAGCGACCTCTGGAAACACCATATATTTT
>NA|TRBV5-4|13|TRBJ1-2|NA
CASSLVQDYGYTF
TGTGCCAGCAGCTTGGTACAGGACTATGGCTACACCTTC
>NA|TRBV5-1|13|TRBJ1-1|NA
CASHVDSNTEAFF
TGCGCCAGCCACGTTGACAGCAACACTGAAGCTTTCTTT
>NA|TRBV28|13|TRBJ1-2|TRBD1
CASSPGQGDGYTF
TGTGCCAGCAGTCCGGGACAGGGGGACGGCTACACCTTC
>NA|TRBV5-1|15|TRBJ2-1|NA
CASSLATGQYNEQFF
TGCGCCAGCAGCTTGGCTACAGGTCAATACAATGAGCAGTTCTTC
>NA|TRBV18|13|TRBJ2-3|NA
CASSRGGTDTQYF
TGTGCCAGCTCACGCGGGGGCACAGATACGCAGTATTTT
>once|TRBV5-6|16|TRBJ2-5|NA
CASSLDREWHQETQYF
TGTGCCAGCAGCTTGGACCGGGAGTGGCACCAAGAGACCCAGTACTTC
>few|TRBV6-4|14|TRBJ1-1|TRBD1
CASSPGGTSTEAFF
TGTGCCAGCAGCCCAGGGGGGACGAGCACTGAAGCTTTCTTT
>NA|TRBV15|18|TRBJ2-5|TRBD1
CATSRDRGGQHRLETQYF
TGTGCCACCAGCAGAGACCGTGGGGGACAGCACCGACTAGAGACCCAGTACTTC
>NA|TRBV7-6|15|TRBJ2-2|TRBD2
CASSLERGSTGELFF
TGTGCCAGCAGCTTAGAGCGGGGCTCGACCGGGGAGCTGTTTTTT
>NA|TRBV6-1|13|TRBJ2-1|NA
CASSETGINEQFF
TGTGCCAGCAGTGAGACCGGGATCAATGAGCAGTTCTTC
>NA|TRBV2|14|TRBJ2-7|TRBD2
CASSVSGGLAEQYF
TGTGCCAGCAGTGTTAGCGGGGGGCTCGCCGAGCAGTACTTC
>NA|TRBV27|18|TRBJ1-6|NA
CASSLRGAESSYNSPLHF
TGTGCCAGCAGCCTTAGGGGCGCCGAGAGCTCCTATAATTCACCCCTCCACTTT
>NA|TRBV27|15|TRBJ2-7|NA
CASSFFHGGTYEQYF
TGTGCCAGCAGTTTTTTCCACGGGGGAACCTACGAGCAGTACTTC
>NA|TRBV2|17|TRBJ1-4|NA
CASAKPLGQTINEKLFF
TGTGCCAGCGCAAAACCTCTCGGACAGACCATAAATGAAAAACTGTTTTTT
>NA|TRBV27|14|TRBJ2-7|NA
CASSLPQGFYEQYF
TGTGCCAGCAGTTTACCTCAGGGGTTCTACGAGCAGTACTTC
>NA|TRBV6-1|14|TRBJ1-2|NA
CASGWGSTNYGYTF
TGTGCCAGCGGGTGGGGCAGTACTAACTATGGCTACACCTTC
>NA|TRBV29-1|14|TRBJ2-2|TRBD1
CSGGQGEDTGELFF
TGCAGCGGGGGACAGGGTGAGGACACCGGGGAGCTGTTTTTT
>NA|TRBV7-3|15|TRBJ2-1|TRBD2
CASSLSGLANNEQFF
TGTGCCAGCAGCTTATCCGGACTAGCCAACAATGAGCAGTTCTTC
>NA|TRBV7-8|14|TRBJ1-5|NA
CASSLVRGGQPQHF
TGTGCCAGCAGCTTAGTCAGGGGTGGTCAGCCCCAGCATTTT
>NA|TRBV10-3|14|TRBJ2-3|TRBD2
CAIRLAGSTDTQYF
TGTGCCATCAGACTAGCGGGGAGCACAGATACGCAGTATTTT
>NA|TRBV4-3|16|TRBJ1-3|TRBD1
CASSQGTGGNGNTIYF
TGCGCCAGCAGCCAAGGTACAGGGGGAAATGGAAACACCATATATTTT
>NA|TRBV10-3|15|TRBJ2-7|TRBD2
CAISDGGGPSYEQYF
TGTGCCATCAGTGACGGGGGAGGGCCCTCCTACGAGCAGTACTTC
>few|TRBV5-4|16|TRBJ2-2|NA
CASSPQGARNTGELFF
TGTGCCAGCAGCCCTCAGGGCGCGCGTAACACCGGGGAGCTGTTTTTT
>NA|TRBV10-3|14|TRBJ2-1|NA
CAIRLDSSYNEQFF
TGTGCCATCCGACTAGATAGCTCCTACAATGAGCAGTTCTTC